These 26 T cell receptor beta chains were sequenced from one sample in a study of blood T cells in healthy people across ages. Primed by a sample-barcoded 5' primer and a J-beta primer mix, a second PCR proceeded for 7 to 11 cycles. TCRdb processed the 5' RACE reads anew with MiXCR; each CDR3 protein has one entry. The sample holds hundreds of thousands of distinct CDR3 sequences, about 50% seen once. The sample comprised blood. All receptors derive from a woman of 80 years or more in good health.

This clonotype has more than one count but fewer than ten. CDR3 sequence reads: CASSPSPGEDTEAFF. CDR3 nucleotide sequence: TGCGCCAGCAGCCCCTCCCCGGGGGAGGACACTGAAGCTTTCTTT. The chain carries TRBV5-1 and TRBJ1-1, with D possibly TRBD1 on 5 matching bases. The germline CDR1 and CDR2 sequences are SGHRS and YFSETQ. This CDR3 has 15 amino acids. V lost 4 bases and J 3 bases, leaving 16 bases between the germline ends.

This clonotype was detected many times. It is unclear where the CDR3 begins or ends on the DNA, so no DNA is shown, and the CDR3 is as TCRdb lists it. The V gene is TRBV6-6, the J gene TRBJ1-3. The CDR3 adds up to 16 amino acids, both ends counted. CDR1 is MNHNY, CDR2 SVGAGI, per germline (reference sequence). CDR3 amino acids: CASSSSGGSAGNTIYF.

The sample holds a few counts of this clonotype. The V gene is TRBV20-1, the J gene TRBJ1-5; unclear D gene. Germline CDR1 DFQATT, CDR2 SNEGSKA (reference sequence). This CDR3 has 15 residues. V shed 3 bases and J shed 3 bases, with 15 bases lying between them. CDR3 sequence reads: CSARREVGPNQPQHF. CDR3 in DNA: TGCAGTGCTAGGCGGGAGGTCGGACCCAATCAGCCCCAGCATTTT.

The chain recombines TRBV12-3 or TRBV12-4 with TRBJ1-6, with 9 bases that match TRBD1. The junction had 2 bases not matched to a gene; V was cut back by 2 bases and J by 6 bases. The CDR3 consists of 15 residues. This CDR3 is CASSLSGQGNSPLHF. The CDR3 DNA reads TGTGCCAGCAGTTTATCGGGACAGGGTAATTCACCCCTCCACTTT.

The V gene is TRBV29-1, the J gene TRBJ2-3; 11 nucleotides align to TRBD1. The V segment lost 1 base and the J segment 3 bases; nucleotides outside the gene matches: 3. The CDR3 is made up of 15 amino acids. The germline CDR1 and CDR2 sequences are SQVTM and ANQGSEA. CDR3 sequence: CSVEGRDRGTDTQYF. The CDR3 nucleotides are TGCAGCGTTGAAGGCCGGGACAGGGGGACAGATACGCAGTATTTT.

This clonotype was observed once. The gene calls are TRBV19 and TRBJ1-1, with D perhaps matching TRBD1 (5 bases). Germline V gene sequence: CDR1 LNHDA, CDR2 SQIVND (reference sequence). V lost 6 bases, J lost 0 bases, and 11 bases lay in between. CDR3 length: 14 residues. Here the CDR3 reads CASRLTALNTEAFF. In DNA form, the CDR3 reads TGTGCCAGTAGGCTGACAGCTTTGAACACTGAAGCTTTCTTT.

On this clonotype itself: An end of the junction differs from the germline gene, which may be a read error. The chain recombines TRBV20-1 with TRBJ2-1, with D hard to call. CDR1 and CDR2 from the germline V gene are DFQATT and SNEGSKA (reference sequence). The CDR3 is 12 amino acids. This CDR3 is CSAREGYYEQFF. CDR3 DNA: TGCAGTGCTAGAGAGGGCTACTATGAGCAGTTCTTC.

The rearrangement links TRBV6-2 or TRBV6-3 to TRBJ1-1; D is undetermined. Trimming removed 2 bases at V and 0 bases at J, with 13 bases between. The CDR3 is made up of 16 amino acids. Germline CDR1 MNHEY, CDR2 SVGEGT. The CDR3 nucleotides read TGTGCCAGCAGTTACCGGGAGGGAATGGTGAACACTGAAGCTTTCTTT. Protein product: CASSYREGMVNTEAFF.

Notes on this clonotype: A read error may explain this, as a much larger clone is one base away. The rearrangement joins TRBV12-3 or TRBV12-4 to TRBJ2-7; perhaps TRBD2 as D (6 bases). The CDR3 sequence is 12 residues long. The CDR3 loop reads CASRLGSGEQYF. The CDR3 bases are TGTGCCAGCAGGTTAGGTAGCGGCGAGCAGTACTTC.

The V gene is TRBV20-1, the J gene TRBJ2-1; the match to TRBD1 covers 7 bases. The J segment lost 3 bases and the V segment lost 5 bases, leaving 10 bases of the junction unmatched. In germline, CDR1 is DFQATT, CDR2 SNEGSKA (reference sequence). This CDR3 has 15 amino acids. The CDR3 region is CSARRTGALYNEQFF. The CDR3 DNA reads as TGCAGTGCTCGACGGACAGGAGCCCTCTACAATGAGCAGTTCTTC.

This clonotype was counted a few times. The rearrangement links TRBV28 to TRBJ2-7; D gene ambiguous. Germline V gene sequence: CDR1 MDHEN, CDR2 SYDVKM. Trimming left V 3 bases short and J 6 bases short, with 9 bases between. CDR3 length: 12 amino acids. CDR3 nucleotide sequence: TGTGCCAGCAGTTTGGCGCTGAGCGAGCAGTACTTC. Its protein is CASSLALSEQYF. Variable domain in full (rest from reference TRBV28 and TRBJ2-7): DVKVTQSSRYLVKRTGEKVFLECVQDMDHENMFWYRQDPGLGLRLIYFSYDVKMKEKGDIPEGYSVSREKKERFSLILESASTNQTSMYLCASSLALSEQYFGPGTRLTVT.

The V and J genes are TRBV5-1 and TRBJ2-7; D may be TRBD2 (6 bases). CDR1 SGHRS and CDR2 YFSETQ come from the germline V gene. The CDR3 runs to 15 residues. The V end lost 0 bases, the J end lost 7 bases, and 17 bases lay between the germline ends. The CDR3 DNA reads TGCGCCAGCAGCTTGGGTAGCGGAGACTACAATGAGCAGTACTTC. The encoded protein is CASSLGSGDYNEQYF.

Turning to this clonotype: One base away lies a much larger clone, so this may be a sequencing read error. This sequence joins TRBV2 and TRBJ2-7, with TRBD2 matching over 7 bases. CDR3 length: 14 residues. Germline CDR1 and CDR2: SNHLY and FYNNEI. The CDR3 sequence: CAGSVGGRAYEQYF. In DNA, the CDR3 is TGTGCCGGCAGTGTAGGTGGGAGGGCCTACGAGCAGTACTTC.

This clonotype was counted between two and nine times. The gene calls are TRBV9 and TRBJ2-1, with TRBD2 identical over 13 bases. The last part of the DNA fits TRBJ2-7 better; the J call may be wrong. The CDR3 sequence is 21 residues long. CDR1 and CDR2 from the germline V gene are SGDLS and YYNGEE. The CDR3 DNA sequence: TGTGCCAGCAGCTCAATCCTGAGGGGGACTAGCGGGGCCCCCCCCTACAATGAGCAGTACTTC. Its translation is CASSSILRGTSGAPPYNEQYF.

The sample holds one count of this clonotype. The chain is built from TRBV27 and TRBJ2-6; D is ambiguous. Trimming stripped 2 bases from V and 3 bases from J, with 8 bases between. CDR1 MNHEY and CDR2 SMNVEV come from the germline V gene (reference sequence). This CDR3 is built from 15 residues. This CDR3 is CASSLAVYGANVLTF. Here the CDR3 DNA reads TGTGCCAGCAGTTTAGCGGTGTATGGGGCCAACGTCCTGACTTTC.

DNA of the CDR3: TGTGCCACCAGTGAGTCGATAGCGGGAGGGCCCTCGTTGACGACAGATACGCAGTATTTT. Encoded protein: CATSESIAGGPSLTTDTQYF. This rearrangement joins TRBV24-1 to TRBJ2-3; 11 nucleotides agree with TRBD2. CDR1 is KGHDR and CDR2 is SFDVKD in the germline V gene. Germline trimming cut 4 bases from V and 3 bases from J; bases unmatched to any gene: 17. The CDR3 contains 20 residues.

This clonotype was counted only a few times. The chain combines TRBV28 with TRBJ2-7; the D gene is possibly TRBD2 (6 bases). CDR3 size: 14 residues. Trimming removed 6 bases at V and 3 bases at J, with 15 bases between. The germline CDR1 and CDR2 sequences are MDHEN and SYDVKM. This chain's CDR3 is CASSKTGRYYEQYF. CDR3 DNA sequence: TGTGCCAGCAGCAAGACCGGGAGATACTACGAGCAGTACTTC.

This clonotype was counted between two and nine times. This may be a read error, as it is one base from a much larger clone. This sequence joins TRBV10-3 and TRBJ2-5; D gene ambiguous. In germline, CDR1 is ENHRY, CDR2 SYGVKD. V was trimmed by 7 bases and J by 11 bases, leaving 14 bases between them. This CDR3 region has 11 residues. The CDR3 nucleotides read TGTGCCATCACCAATAGTGATGAGCAGTACTTC. Residues: CAITNSDEQYF.

This clonotype was counted between two and nine times. The gene calls are TRBV20-1 and TRBJ2-1, with a possible D match to TRBD2 (6 bases). Trimming took 6 bases from V and 9 from J, leaving 21 bases between them. The length of the CDR3 is 14 residues. Germline assignment: CDR1 DFQATT and CDR2 SNEGSKA (reference sequence). The CDR3 nucleotides are TGCAGTGCCAGGAAGCCGGGGGTATTGGTTGAGCAGTTCTTC. This translates into CSARKPGVLVEQFF.

This chain links TRBV6-5 with TRBJ1-2; the D gene is possibly TRBD1 (5 bases). The germline gives CDR1 MNHEY, CDR2 SVGAGI. Trimming removed 0 bases at V and 4 bases at J, with 9 bases between. The CDR3 extends over 14 amino acids. The CDR3 here is CASSYSDRSYGYTF. In DNA form, the CDR3 reads TGTGCCAGCAGTTACTCAGACAGAAGCTATGGCTACACCTTC.

This clonotype was counted ten times or more. This chain uses TRBV24-1 with TRBJ2-5; D ambiguous. This CDR3 is built from 14 residues. Trimming removed 3 bases from V and 5 bases from J, with 12 bases in between. The V gene's germline CDR1 is KGHDR and CDR2 SFDVKD. CDR3 amino acids: CATSDGPGSETQYF. CDR3 sequence (DNA): TGTGCCACCAGTGATGGCCCAGGCAGTGAGACCCAGTACTTC.

The chain joins TRBV20-1 to TRBJ1-6, with D unresolved. Germline V gene lookup returns CDR1 DFQATT and CDR2 SNEGSKA (reference sequence). The CDR3 runs to 13 residues. The V gene lost 4 bases and the J gene lost 8 bases, with 12 bases spanning the gap. The CDR3 loop is CSATGAQYSPLHF. CDR3 nucleotides: TGCAGTGCTACCGGAGCCCAGTATTCACCCCTCCACTTT.

This chain links TRBV5-1 with TRBJ2-1; TRBD1 aligns across 7 bases. Losses at the gene ends were 4 bases for V and 9 bases for J; bases not matched to a gene: 10. Germline assignment: CDR1 SGHRS and CDR2 YFSETQ. The CDR3 spans 14 residues. For the CDR3, the DNA is TGCGCCAGCAGCCAGGGGGACCCCCGTAGTGAGCAGTTCTTC. Translated, it gives CASSQGDPRSEQFF.

The gene calls are TRBV6-6 and TRBJ1-1; D uncertain. This CDR3 spans 14 amino acids. The V gene lost 5 bases and the J gene lost 1 base, with 11 bases spanning the gap. Germline CDR1 MNHNY, CDR2 SVGAGI (reference sequence). The CDR3 protein is CASSTGRENTEAFF. Here the CDR3 DNA reads TGTGCCAGCAGTACTGGACGGGAGAACACTGAAGCTTTCTTT.

The V and J genes are TRBV27 and TRBJ1-5, with no clear D. Germline values: CDR1 MNHEY, CDR2 SMNVEV (reference sequence). The CDR3 sequence is 14 residues long. V was shortened by 5 bases and J by 1 base, with 9 bases between the two germline ends. DNA for the CDR3: TGTGCCAGCAGTGCTGCGGGGAGCAATCAGCCCCAGCATTTT. Translated: CASSAAGSNQPQHF.

In its sample, this clonotype was seen once. The chain couples TRBV7-2 to TRBJ1-6; D is ambiguous. The CDR3 length is 15 residues. V lost 2 bases, J lost 4 bases, and 9 bases lay in between. CDR1 is SGHTA, CDR2 FQGNSA, per germline. The CDR3 spells CASSLRNTYNSPLHF. The DNA for the CDR3 is TGTGCCAGCAGCTTAAGGAACACTTATAATTCACCCCTCCACTTT.